A selection of T cell receptor beta chains follows, all from one sample in a study of blood T cell repertoires in COVID-19. Using immunoSEQ multiplex PCR, the repertoire was profiled, and TCRdb retains in-frame clones only, with some absent. The sample carries approximately 470,000 clones, around 87% recorded once. The sequenced sample consisted of PBMCs or T cells enriched from blood (not recorded which). These receptors were taken from a woman between 18 and 30 years old who had recovered from COVID-19. CDR3s include the opening cysteine and the closing phenylalanine or tryptophan. D genes are given only for firm matches. Clone size is given for some rows only: seen once, a few or many times, or a class if the clone is expanded.

d_gene: -
v_gene: TRBV5-1
j_gene: TRBJ2-5
abundance: -
CDR3aa: CASSETDEETQYF
CDR3nt: TGCGCCAGCAGTGAGACTGACGAAGAGACCCAGTACTTC

d_gene: TRBD1
v_gene: TRBV28
j_gene: TRBJ2-7
abundance: -
CDR3aa: CASSVRDRSYEQYF
CDR3nt: TGTGCCAGCAGTGTCCGGGACAGGTCCTACGAGCAGTACTTC

d_gene: TRBD1
v_gene: TRBV3-1/TRBV3-2
j_gene: TRBJ1-4
abundance: -
CDR3aa: CASSDRGVSEKLFF
CDR3nt: TGTGCCAGCAGCGACAGGGGGGTATCTGAAAAACTGTTTTTT

d_gene: -
v_gene: TRBV5-4
j_gene: TRBJ1-4
abundance: -
CDR3aa: CASSTEPRGGKAVEKLFF
CDR3nt: TGTGCCAGCAGCACGGAACCCCGGGGGGGGAAGGCGGTGGAAAAACTGTTTTTT

d_gene: TRBD1
v_gene: TRBV19
j_gene: TRBJ1-2
abundance: -
CDR3aa: CASTYGQGDGYTF
CDR3nt: TGTGCCAGTACTTATGGACAGGGTGATGGCTACACCTTC

d_gene: -
v_gene: TRBV10-1
j_gene: TRBJ1-1
abundance: -
CDR3aa: CASSESAVNMNTEAFF
CDR3nt: TGCGCCAGCAGTGAGTCGGCAGTCAATATGAACACTGAAGCTTTCTTT

d_gene: TRBD1
v_gene: TRBV9
j_gene: TRBJ1-1
abundance: once
CDR3aa: CASSVSYRTGNTEAFF
CDR3nt: TGTGCCAGCAGCGTATCGTACCGGACAGGGAACACTGAAGCTTTCTTT

d_gene: TRBD2
v_gene: TRBV7-2
j_gene: TRBJ2-7
abundance: few
CDR3aa: CASSSQTSGEPYEQYF
CDR3nt: TGTGCCAGCAGCTCACAGACTAGCGGGGAACCCTACGAGCAGTACTTC

d_gene: -
v_gene: TRBV29-1
j_gene: TRBJ2-1
abundance: -
CDR3aa: CSVGETAYNEQFF
CDR3nt: TGCAGCGTTGGTGAGACAGCGTACAATGAGCAGTTCTTC

d_gene: TRBD2
v_gene: TRBV19
j_gene: TRBJ2-1
abundance: -
CDR3aa: CASSPYPGLANEQFF
CDR3nt: TGTGCCAGTAGTCCATACCCGGGACTAGCGAATGAGCAGTTCTTC

d_gene: TRBD1
v_gene: TRBV27
j_gene: TRBJ1-1
abundance: once
CDR3aa: CASQTGGRTNTEAFF
CDR3nt: TGTGCCAGTCAGACAGGGGGCCGGACGAACACTGAAGCTTTCTTT

d_gene: TRBD2
v_gene: TRBV3-1/TRBV3-2
j_gene: TRBJ2-1
abundance: once
CDR3aa: CASSPFGGAEGYSYNEQFF
CDR3nt: TGTGCCAGCAGCCCCTTCGGGGGGGCCGAGGGCTATTCCTACAATGAGCAGTTCTTC

d_gene: -
v_gene: TRBV2
j_gene: TRBJ1-1
abundance: -
CDR3aa: CASSGARQRNTEAFF
CDR3nt: TGTGCCAGCAGTGGGGCCAGACAGAGGAACACTGAAGCTTTCTTT

d_gene: TRBD1
v_gene: TRBV18
j_gene: TRBJ1-2
abundance: -
CDR3aa: CASSPTAGGYDGYTF
CDR3nt: TGTGCCAGCTCACCTACCGCAGGGGGATACGATGGCTACACCTTC

d_gene: -
v_gene: TRBV2
j_gene: TRBJ1-3
abundance: -
CDR3aa: CASSEEGPRAGNTIYF
CDR3nt: TGTGCCAGCAGTGAAGAAGGGCCCAGGGCGGGAAACACCATATATTTT

d_gene: TRBD1
v_gene: TRBV6-4
j_gene: TRBJ2-2
abundance: few
CDR3aa: CAKRHRGRGTNTGELFF
CDR3nt: TGTGCCAAAAGACACAGGGGGCGGGGTACGAACACCGGGGAGCTGTTTTTT

d_gene: -
v_gene: TRBV2
j_gene: TRBJ2-3
abundance: -
CDR3aa: CASRGRGDTQYF
CDR3nt: TGTGCCAGCAGGGGGAGGGGGGATACGCAGTATTTT

d_gene: TRBD1
v_gene: TRBV2
j_gene: TRBJ1-4
abundance: -
CDR3aa: CASSATGQGEKLFF
CDR3nt: TGTGCCAGCAGCGCCACGGGACAGGGTGAAAAACTGTTTTTT

d_gene: -
v_gene: TRBV2
j_gene: TRBJ1-1
abundance: -
CDR3aa: CASSEELSRTEAFF
CDR3nt: TGTGCCAGCAGTGAAGAGCTCTCCCGGACTGAAGCTTTCTTT

d_gene: -
v_gene: TRBV5-1
j_gene: TRBJ1-6
abundance: -
CDR3aa: CASSLEQKVLSSYNSPLHF
CDR3nt: TGCGCCAGCAGCTTGGAACAGAAAGTTCTTAGCTCCTATAATTCACCCCTCCACTTT

d_gene: -
v_gene: TRBV28
j_gene: TRBJ1-5
abundance: -
CDR3aa: CASSFQFRGNNQPQHF
CDR3nt: TGTGCCAGCAGTTTTCAGTTTCGGGGTAACAATCAGCCCCAGCATTTT

d_gene: -
v_gene: TRBV9
j_gene: TRBJ2-2
abundance: -
CDR3aa: CASSQRVDTGELFF
CDR3nt: TGTGCCAGCAGCCAGCGGGTAGACACCGGGGAGCTGTTTTTT

d_gene: -
v_gene: TRBV11-2
j_gene: TRBJ1-2
abundance: few
CDR3aa: CASRPGRKNGYTF
CDR3nt: TGTGCCAGCAGACCAGGCCGGAAAAATGGCTACACCTTC

d_gene: -
v_gene: TRBV14
j_gene: TRBJ1-1
abundance: -
CDR3aa: CASSYRFTPTEAFF
CDR3nt: TGTGCCAGTTCGTATAGATTCACCCCCACTGAAGCTTTCTTT

d_gene: TRBD2
v_gene: TRBV18
j_gene: TRBJ2-2
abundance: -
CDR3aa: CASSRSGGLTGELFF
CDR3nt: TGTGCCAGCTCGAGAAGCGGGGGTCTCACCGGGGAGCTGTTTTTT

d_gene: TRBD1
v_gene: TRBV6-4
j_gene: TRBJ1-1
abundance: -
CDR3aa: CASSRGTEAFF
CDR3nt: TGTGCCAGCAGCAGGGGGACTGAAGCTTTCTTT